This is a list of T cell receptor beta chains from one sample in a study of blood T cell repertoires in COVID-19. Here immunoSEQ multiplex PCR was the method, and the copy in TCRdb shows in-frame clones only, minus some. The sample yields more than 20,000 clones, around 86% seen once. Sample: peripheral blood. Receptors were obtained from a human donor with active COVID-19. The donor label of this sample is uncertain. The CDR3 runs from the conserved cysteine through the conserved F or W. Each record gives: J gene, clone size, CDR3 length, V gene, D gene, CDR3 protein. The D gene is left open where the match is weak. The size of a clone is reported for some rows only, either as once, few or many, or as a class for expanded clones.

j_call: TRBJ1-2; clone_size: few; cdr3_length: 15; v_call: TRBV3-1/TRBV3-2; d_call: NA; cdr3_aa: CASSQDLTQGYGYTF
j_call: TRBJ2-7; clone_size: medium-sized; cdr3_length: 13; v_call: TRBV7-6; d_call: TRBD2; cdr3_aa: CASSSMSGDEQYF
j_call: TRBJ2-2; clone_size: NA; cdr3_length: 18; v_call: TRBV11-3; d_call: TRBD2; cdr3_aa: CASSRGTSGGLSTGELFF
j_call: TRBJ2-7; clone_size: NA; cdr3_length: 16; v_call: TRBV4-3; d_call: TRBD2; cdr3_aa: CASSQASGTRGFEQYF
j_call: TRBJ1-1; clone_size: NA; cdr3_length: 16; v_call: TRBV18; d_call: NA; cdr3_aa: CASSPRGSEVNTEAFF
j_call: TRBJ2-2; clone_size: NA; cdr3_length: 17; v_call: TRBV7-2; d_call: NA; cdr3_aa: CASSPDGMRSGTGELFF
j_call: TRBJ1-1; clone_size: once; cdr3_length: 14; v_call: TRBV6-5; d_call: NA; cdr3_aa: CASSKKGGWTEAFF
j_call: TRBJ1-1; clone_size: NA; cdr3_length: 12; v_call: TRBV5-4; d_call: TRBD1; cdr3_aa: CASSYGQDEAFF
j_call: TRBJ2-7; clone_size: NA; cdr3_length: 14; v_call: TRBV14; d_call: NA; cdr3_aa: CASSRPGTYTEQYF
j_call: TRBJ2-1; clone_size: once; cdr3_length: 16; v_call: TRBV28; d_call: TRBD2; cdr3_aa: CASSGLWTSGSNEQFF
j_call: TRBJ1-2; clone_size: NA; cdr3_length: 16; v_call: TRBV6-5; d_call: TRBD1; cdr3_aa: CASSYGSQGLGYGYTF
j_call: TRBJ2-1; clone_size: NA; cdr3_length: 13; v_call: TRBV7-9; d_call: NA; cdr3_aa: CASSFGQEVEQFF
j_call: TRBJ2-4; clone_size: NA; cdr3_length: 13; v_call: TRBV10-2; d_call: TRBD1; cdr3_aa: CASRGQSKNIQYF
j_call: TRBJ2-7; clone_size: NA; cdr3_length: 15; v_call: TRBV5-1; d_call: TRBD2; cdr3_aa: CASSLTERGTYEQYF
j_call: TRBJ2-5; clone_size: medium-sized; cdr3_length: 14; v_call: TRBV9; d_call: TRBD1; cdr3_aa: CASSSDRGGETQYF
j_call: TRBJ1-3; clone_size: NA; cdr3_length: 14; v_call: TRBV12-5; d_call: TRBD1; cdr3_aa: CASGRLRGPNTIYF
j_call: TRBJ1-3; clone_size: NA; cdr3_length: 17; v_call: TRBV7-4; d_call: NA; cdr3_aa: CASSLRGPTISGNTIYF
j_call: TRBJ2-1; clone_size: NA; cdr3_length: 15; v_call: TRBV5-1; d_call: TRBD2; cdr3_aa: CASSMGLAGLGEQFF
j_call: TRBJ1-6; clone_size: NA; cdr3_length: 15; v_call: TRBV6-4; d_call: NA; cdr3_aa: CASSESGYGGSPLHF
j_call: TRBJ2-7; clone_size: NA; cdr3_length: 14; v_call: TRBV19; d_call: NA; cdr3_aa: CASSSGLGSYEQYF
j_call: TRBJ2-7; clone_size: NA; cdr3_length: 14; v_call: TRBV6-2/TRBV6-3; d_call: NA; cdr3_aa: CASTPSLTYYEQYF
j_call: TRBJ2-7; clone_size: few; cdr3_length: 13; v_call: TRBV27; d_call: NA; cdr3_aa: CASSGGTLYEQYF
j_call: TRBJ2-2; clone_size: NA; cdr3_length: 16; v_call: TRBV27; d_call: TRBD2; cdr3_aa: CASIRPIAGNTGELFF
j_call: TRBJ2-3; clone_size: NA; cdr3_length: 14; v_call: TRBV7-3; d_call: NA; cdr3_aa: CASSSELATDTQYF
j_call: TRBJ2-7; clone_size: NA; cdr3_length: 12; v_call: TRBV28; d_call: TRBD2; cdr3_aa: CRVGTSGFGQYF
j_call: TRBJ2-7; clone_size: NA; cdr3_length: 16; v_call: TRBV6-1; d_call: TRBD1; cdr3_aa: CASSEAGQFGSYEQYF
j_call: TRBJ1-2; clone_size: once; cdr3_length: 12; v_call: TRBV18; d_call: NA; cdr3_aa: CASSEKDSGYTF
j_call: TRBJ2-7; clone_size: few; cdr3_length: 13; v_call: TRBV4-1; d_call: NA; cdr3_aa: CASSSDPAVEQYF
j_call: TRBJ1-6; clone_size: NA; cdr3_length: 15; v_call: TRBV6-5; d_call: NA; cdr3_aa: CASSYDGLINSPLHF
j_call: TRBJ1-4; clone_size: NA; cdr3_length: 11; v_call: TRBV28; d_call: NA; cdr3_aa: CASSLSRRLFF
j_call: TRBJ1-1; clone_size: NA; cdr3_length: 15; v_call: TRBV7-2; d_call: NA; cdr3_aa: CASSLFWALRTEAFF
j_call: TRBJ2-6; clone_size: few; cdr3_length: 17; v_call: TRBV5-6; d_call: NA; cdr3_aa: CASSSRLGGAGANVLTF